This T cell receptor (beta chain) was observed in a study of blood T cell repertoires in COVID-19. Study-wide context: Sites in the United States, Italy and Spain provided acute and convalescent COVID-19 samples.

The CDR3 totals 11 residues. Trimming shortened V by 2 bases and J by 8 bases, and 9 bases separated the two germline ends. Germline CDR1 and CDR2: SQVTM and ANQGSEA. Measured with immunoSEQ multiplex PCR; TCRdb has only the in-frame clones, and not every one. The sample consists of over 35,000 clones, approximately 91% of them appearing once. The receptor was isolated from a woman aged 25 to 39 in a cohort sampled during active COVID-19. Sequenced input: peripheral blood. The chain uses TRBV29-1 and TRBJ1-2; a possible D gene is TRBD1 (6 bases). The CDR3 nucleotides read TGCAGCGTTGAAACAGGGCGCGGCTACACCTTC. This gives the protein CSVETGRGYTF.